This T cell receptor (beta chain) was sequenced in a study of OX40 agonist ivuxolimab in advanced cancers. The CDR3 loop spans 13 amino acids. V lost 4 bases, J lost 3 bases, and 7 bases lay in between. Germline values: CDR1 LNHDA, CDR2 SQIVND (reference sequence). This clone was observed a few times. Libraries were prepared by immunoSEQ multiplex PCR; TCRdb keeps only in-frame clonotypes and omits some of them. The data hold approximately 64,000 clones, with 87% observed a single time. The V call is TRBV19, the J call TRBJ2-1; possibly TRBD2 for D (5 bases). This receptor was taken from an adult with an advanced solid tumor such as melanoma, head and neck, liver or kidney cancer. The sequences come from CD4+ or CD8+ T cells sorted from blood, collected in a trial of the OX40 agonist ivuxolimab. CDR3 amino acids: CASSKADYNEQFF. The CDR3 DNA sequence: TGTGCCAGTAGTAAAGCGGACTACAATGAGCAGTTCTTC.